Listed below are T cell receptor beta chains from one sample, sequenced in a study of circulating CD8 cells and anti-PD-1 response in melanoma. MiXCR was run by TCRdb on the reads, yielding one entry per CDR3 protein. The data show some 2,000 distinct CDR3 sequences, roughly 8.4% seen once. The sequencing here drew on CD8+ T cells from PBMCs, taken at baseline or after one month of anti-PD-1 therapy (not recorded which). The receptors here all came from a human donor with melanoma. Both conserved end residues are part of each CDR3. D genes are given only for firm matches. Not all rows give a size; the values are once, few, many and, for expanded clones, a class.

large,NA,14,TRBV19,TRBJ2-7,TGTGCCAGTAGTATCACAGGGACCTCCTACGAGCAGTACTTC,CASSITGTSYEQYF
medium-sized,NA,13,TRBV24-1,TRBJ2-7,TGTGCCACCAGTGATTTTGGGGGCTACGAGCAGTACTTC,CATSDFGGYEQYF
medium-sized,TRBD2,18,TRBV18,TRBJ2-3,TGTGCCAGCTCACCACCATTCCGTAGCGGGAGGGGCTCCGATACGCAGTATTTT,CASSPPFRSGRGSDTQYF
NA,NA,14,TRBV19,TRBJ2-1,TGTGCCAGTAGCATAGGAGGGCCCTACAATGAGCAGTTCTTC,CASSIGGPYNEQFF
few,NA,14,TRBV28,TRBJ2-1,TGTGCCAGCACCGTGTATAGCTCCTACAATGAGCAGTTCTTC,CASTVYSSYNEQFF
medium-sized,NA,15,TRBV28,TRBJ2-1,TGTGCCAGCAATCAAGCGCTAAGGTCCTACAATGAGCAGTTCTTC,CASNQALRSYNEQFF
medium-sized,NA,13,TRBV19,TRBJ1-1,TGTGCCAGTACCCGCCGATTAGGAGTTGAAGCTTTCTTT,CASTRRLGVEAFF
few,TRBD1,15,TRBV30,TRBJ2-5,TGTGCCTGGAGTCCCCCCGACAGGGCACAAGAGACCCAGTACTTC,CAWSPPDRAQETQYF
NA,NA,14,TRBV28,TRBJ1-5,TGTGCCAGCAGTTTAGCAGGCCGACATCAGCCCCAGCATTTT,CASSLAGRHQPQHF
medium-sized,TRBD1,11,TRBV28,TRBJ2-1,TGTGCCAGCAGCTCCGGGACAGCTTCCCAATTC,CASSSGTASQF
medium-sized,NA,13,TRBV6-5,TRBJ1-1,TGTGCCAGCAGTTACTCACGGGGAACTGAAGCTTTCTTT,CASSYSRGTEAFF
medium-sized,NA,16,TRBV28,TRBJ2-7,TGTGCCAGCCCTCCCCTGGGGGGGGCCAACTCCTACGAGCAGTACTTC,CASPPLGGANSYEQYF
medium-sized,NA,14,TRBV27,TRBJ2-3,TGTGCCAGCAGTTTGGGCAGGGGAACAGATACGCAGTATTTT,CASSLGRGTDTQYF
few,TRBD1,15,TRBV12-3/TRBV12-4,TRBJ2-1,TGTGCCAGCAGTTTAACAGGGGGCTCCGTCAATGAGCAGTTCTTC,CASSLTGGSVNEQFF
medium-sized,NA,13,TRBV4-3,TRBJ1-1,TGCGCCAGCAGCCGAGACTTCGCAACTGAAGCTTTCTTT,CASSRDFATEAFF
NA,NA,19,TRBV10-3,TRBJ2-1,TGTGCCATCAGTGAGTCGAATTTACTAGCAGCGAGCTCCTACAATGAGCAGTTCTTC,CAISESNLLAASSYNEQFF
medium-sized,NA,16,TRBV2,TRBJ2-7,TGTGCCAATCAAAAGTCCCAGGTTCCCGACCTTTACGAGCAGTACTTC,CANQKSQVPDLYEQYF
medium-sized,NA,14,TRBV14,TRBJ2-7,TGTGCCAGCAGCGGGGCGGGACAGACCTACGAGCAGTACTTC,CASSGAGQTYEQYF
medium-sized,TRBD2,13,TRBV28,TRBJ2-7,TGTGCCAGCAGGGGGGGGGATCCTGGAGAGCAGTACTTC,CASRGGDPGEQYF
NA,TRBD2,15,TRBV2,TRBJ2-3,TGTGCCAGCAGACCTAGCGGGAGGAACACAGATACGCAGTATTTC,CASRPSGRNTDTQYF
medium-sized,NA,13,TRBV27,TRBJ2-6,TGTGCCAGCAGTGCCTACCGGGCCAACGTCCTGACTTTC,CASSAYRANVLTF
medium-sized,NA,14,TRBV21-1,TRBJ1-1,TGTGCCAGCAGCAGGGGCGCCCGGAACACTGAAGCTTTCTTT,CASSRGARNTEAFF
NA,NA,15,TRBV4-3,TRBJ2-7,TGCGCCAGCAGCCAAGAACCCCAGGACTCCTACGAGCAGTACTTC,CASSQEPQDSYEQYF
medium-sized,NA,12,TRBV4-1,TRBJ1-5,TGCGCCAGCAGCCAAGGAAATCAGCCCCAGCATTTT,CASSQGNQPQHF
large,TRBD1,13,TRBV9,TRBJ1-1,TGTGCCAGCAGCAATCACAGGGGGCAGGACGCTTTCTTT,CASSNHRGQDAFF
medium-sized,NA,14,TRBV25-1,TRBJ1-2,TGTGCCAGCAGTGAAAGGGCAGGGCGCTATGGCTACACCTTC,CASSERAGRYGYTF
medium-sized,TRBD2,15,TRBV28,TRBJ2-3,TGTGCCAGCAGTTTGGCTAGCGGGACCACAGATACGCAGTATTTT,CASSLASGTTDTQYF
medium-sized,NA,15,TRBV12-3/TRBV12-4,TRBJ2-3,TGTGCCAGCAGTTTGAGGGTATCGGCCACAGATACGCAGTATTTT,CASSLRVSATDTQYF
medium-sized,NA,13,TRBV24-1,TRBJ1-2,TGTGCCACCAGTGATTTGTCCGATTCTGGCTACACCTTC,CATSDLSDSGYTF
NA,NA,13,TRBV21-1,TRBJ1-2,TGTGCCAGCAGGGGAGGGGCCCCCTATGGCTACACCTTC,CASRGGAPYGYTF
few,NA,13,TRBV29-1,TRBJ2-7,TGCAGCGTTGCGGGTCCGGCCGGTTACGAGCAGTACTTC,CSVAGPAGYEQYF
medium-sized,NA,15,TRBV9,TRBJ2-1,TGTGCCAGCAGCGAGGCGGGGAACTCCTACAATGAGCAGTTCTTC,CASSEAGNSYNEQFF
medium-sized,TRBD1,16,TRBV24-1,TRBJ2-7,TGTGCCACCAGTGACTCCGGGACAGGGATCTCGTACGAGCAGTACTTC,CATSDSGTGISYEQYF
few,NA,11,TRBV28,TRBJ2-7,TGTGCCAGCAGTCCCCTCTACGAGCAGTACTTC,CASSPLYEQYF
medium-sized,NA,11,TRBV12-3/TRBV12-4,TRBJ2-7,TGTGCCAGCAGTTTAAAGTACGAGCAGTACTTC,CASSLKYEQYF
medium-sized,TRBD1,14,TRBV19,TRBJ1-6,TGTGCCAGTAGCACCGGGACAGGGCCATCACCCCTCCACTTT,CASSTGTGPSPLHF
medium-sized,NA,18,TRBV7-8,TRBJ2-2,TGTGCCAGCAGCTTAGGAATTTCGGTAATAAGAGACACCGGGGAGCTGTTTTTT,CASSLGISVIRDTGELFF
medium-sized,NA,16,TRBV27,TRBJ2-1,TGTGCCAGCAGTCTCCGAGTGGGGGGGCTTAGAGATGAGCAGTTCTTC,CASSLRVGGLRDEQFF
NA,NA,13,TRBV6-4,TRBJ2-1,TGTGCCAGCAGTGTACTACCGGGGGATGAGCAGTTCTTC,CASSVLPGDEQFF
medium-sized,NA,14,TRBV28,TRBJ2-1,TGTGCCAGCACCGAAGGGACAATCTACAATGAGCAGTTCTTC,CASTEGTIYNEQFF
medium-sized,NA,15,TRBV28,TRBJ2-1,TGTGCCAGCAGTTTGGGGGTCTCCTCAGGGAGGGAGCAGTTCTTC,CASSLGVSSGREQFF
medium-sized,NA,14,TRBV7-9,TRBJ2-5,TGTGCCAGCAGGAGGAGGGGGGAAGGAGAGACCCAGTACTTC,CASRRRGEGETQYF
large,NA,17,TRBV9,TRBJ2-2,TGTGCCAGCAGCGTAGAGGGCAGGGCCACGGGCACCGGGGAGCTGTTTTTT,CASSVEGRATGTGELFF
large,NA,13,TRBV28,TRBJ2-7,TGTGCCAGCAGTTTCTCAGTCAGTCAGGAGCAGTACTTC,CASSFSVSQEQYF
medium-sized,NA,13,TRBV24-1,TRBJ2-1,TGTGCCACCAGTGATAATGTGGGGATTGAGCAGTTCTTC,CATSDNVGIEQFF
few,NA,12,TRBV19,TRBJ2-3,TGTGCCAGTAGTTCAGGCACAGATACGCAGTATTTT,CASSSGTDTQYF
medium-sized,NA,12,TRBV27,TRBJ2-7,TGTGCCAGCAGCCTAACAGGAAACGAGCAGTACTTC,CASSLTGNEQYF
medium-sized,TRBD2,15,TRBV28,TRBJ2-3,TGTGCCAGCAGTCCTTTTAGCGGGAGTGAAGATACGCAGTATTTT,CASSPFSGSEDTQYF
medium-sized,TRBD1,14,TRBV27,TRBJ2-7,TGTGCCAGCAGTTTCGGGACAGGAGGTTACGAGCAGTACTTC,CASSFGTGGYEQYF
medium-sized,NA,13,TRBV5-6,TRBJ2-7,TGTGCCAGCAGCCCTTCGACACTATACGAGCAGTACTTC,CASSPSTLYEQYF
medium-sized,NA,13,TRBV11-1,TRBJ1-2,TGTGCCAGCAGCTCCGGGGGAGGCTATGGCTACACCTTC,CASSSGGGYGYTF
medium-sized,NA,15,TRBV9,TRBJ1-2,TGTGCCAGCAGCGTAACAGGTGGGAGTAACTATGGCTACACCTTC,CASSVTGGSNYGYTF
NA,NA,14,TRBV27,TRBJ1-2,TGTGCCAGCAGCCCAGGGAGGGGAGACTATGGCTACGCCTTC,CASSPGRGDYGYAF
medium-sized,NA,14,TRBV27,TRBJ1-4,TGTGCCAGCAGTTTTGTAGCCGCGACTAAAAAACTGTTTTTT,CASSFVAATKKLFF
medium-sized,NA,13,TRBV15,TRBJ2-1,TGTGCCACCAGCAGAGACCGACCGGATGAGCAGTTCTTC,CATSRDRPDEQFF
NA,NA,15,TRBV19,TRBJ1-1,TGTGCCAGTAGTACCAGGGCCCAACGTCACACTGAAGCTTTCTTT,CASSTRAQRHTEAFF
medium-sized,NA,12,TRBV20-1,TRBJ1-1,TGCAGTGCTAGAGAGGGGTCGGTAGAAGCTTTCTTT,CSAREGSVEAFF
medium-sized,NA,16,TRBV7-8,TRBJ2-1,TGTGCCAGCAGCTTAGCGACAGGCCCTCTTTACAATGAGCAGTTCTTC,CASSLATGPLYNEQFF
medium-sized,NA,13,TRBV28,TRBJ2-5,TGTGCCAGCAGTTTTTCCTTTCTCGGGACCCAGTACTTC,CASSFSFLGTQYF
medium-sized,TRBD1,12,TRBV12-5,TRBJ1-5,TGTGCTAGTGCCCTCGGACAGGCCTTGCAGCATTTT,CASALGQALQHF